Listed below are T cell receptor beta chains from one sample, sequenced in a study of early T cells in non-severe SARS-CoV-2 infection. TCRdb analysed the 5' RACE reads with MiXCR anew, one entry per CDR3 protein. The sample lists about 62,000 distinct CDR3 sequences, less than 10% seen once, with 1.2% in the top ten. Sequencing input: whole blood. The origin of the receptors is an adult who was a healthcare worker with PCR-confirmed SARS-CoV-2 infection or an uninfected control (not recorded which). CDR3s include the opening cysteine and the closing phenylalanine or tryptophan. The D gene is left open where the match is weak. The size field is filled for only some rows; it gives once, few, many or a size class.

CDR3 length,clone size,J gene,D gene,V gene,CDR3 protein,CDR3 DNA
14,.,TRBJ2-5,TRBD1,TRBV29-1,CSIDGTGYQETQYF,TGCAGCATTGACGGGACAGGCTACCAAGAGACCCAGTACTTC
17,few,TRBJ1-5,.,TRBV28,CASSFHYAGRSNQPQHF,TGTGCCAGCAGTTTCCACTACGCGGGAAGGAGCAATCAGCCCCAGCATTTT
13,many,TRBJ2-5,TRBD2,TRBV29-1,CSVEGGTQETQYF,TGCAGCGTTGAGGGGGGGACTCAAGAGACCCAGTACTTC
13,many,TRBJ2-4,.,TRBV29-1,CSVYVSGGNIQYF,TGCAGCGTTTACGTTTCCGGGGGAAACATTCAGTACTTC
14,few,TRBJ2-5,TRBD2,TRBV18,CASSPRGTQETQYF,TGTGCCAGCTCACCGCGGGGGACCCAAGAGACCCAGTACTTC
14,few,TRBJ1-5,.,TRBV13,CASSRRTAGQAQHF,TGTGCCAGCAGCCGTAGGACAGCGGGCCAGGCCCAGCATTTT
12,few,TRBJ1-3,.,TRBV2,CATRAGGNTIYF,TGTGCCACCCGGGCAGGGGGAAACACCATATATTTT
14,.,TRBJ2-2,TRBD2,TRBV2,CARFSGGNTGELFF,TGTGCCAGGTTTAGCGGGGGAAACACCGGGGAGCTGTTTTTT
14,.,TRBJ1-2,.,TRBV6-1,CASSVDRTNYGYTF,TGTGCCAGCAGTGTGGACCGCACTAACTATGGCTACACCTTC
13,.,TRBJ2-2,.,TRBV12-3/TRBV12-4,CASSQLETGELFF,TGTGCCAGCAGCCAACTAGAGACCGGGGAGCTGTTTTTT
14,few,TRBJ2-2,.,TRBV7-9,CASSDPFGTGELFF,TGTGCCAGCAGCGACCCCTTCGGAACCGGGGAGCTGTTTTTT
16,few,TRBJ2-1,.,TRBV5-1,CASSLGTGRGSNEQFF,TGCGCCAGCAGCTTGGGGACGGGGCGCGGTTCCAATGAGCAGTTCTTC
18,.,TRBJ2-3,.,TRBV5-6,CASSSLSTGTTLRDTQYF,TGTGCCAGCAGCTCGCTCTCCACCGGGACAACCCTCAGGGATACGCAGTATTTT
14,few,TRBJ1-1,.,TRBV3-1,CASSHSGVNTEAFF,TGTGCCAGCAGCCATTCGGGAGTGAACACTGAAGCTTTCTTT
13,.,TRBJ1-5,.,TRBV3-1,CASSQEGVQPQHF,TGTGCCAGCAGCCAAGAAGGAGTTCAGCCCCAGCATTTT
14,.,TRBJ2-5,TRBD2,TRBV6-6,CASSYPGGGETQYF,TGTGCCAGCAGTTACCCCGGGGGGGGGGAGACCCAGTACTTC
19,many,TRBJ1-3,.,TRBV4-1,CASSQGDAALGEGGNTIYF,TGCGCCAGCAGCCAAGGGGACGCGGCGTTGGGAGAAGGAGGAAACACCATATATTTT
13,.,TRBJ2-5,.,TRBV9,CASSVTPSGTQYF,TGTGCCAGCAGCGTGACCCCCTCGGGGACCCAGTACTTC
13,.,TRBJ1-2,.,TRBV27,CASSIGEDYGYTF,TGTGCCAGCAGCATAGGGGAAGACTATGGCTACACCTTC
13,.,TRBJ2-5,TRBD2,TRBV18,CASSPAGEETQYF,TGTGCCAGCTCACCAGCGGGGGAAGAGACCCAGTACTTC
17,few,TRBJ1-2,TRBD1,TRBV11-2,CASSFIQGMRIDYGYTF,TGTGCCAGCAGCTTTATACAGGGGATGCGAATTGACTATGGCTACACCTTC
12,.,TRBJ1-6,.,TRBV6-5,CASRTMNSPLHF,TGTGCCAGCAGAACTATGAATTCACCCCTCCACTTT
16,.,TRBJ2-2,TRBD1,TRBV5-4,CASSLGDRGNTGELFF,TGTGCCAGCAGCTTGGGGGACAGGGGTAACACCGGGGAGCTGTTTTTT
15,.,TRBJ2-2,.,TRBV9,CASSVEGGATGELFF,TGTGCCAGCAGCGTAGAAGGTGGTGCTACCGGGGAGCTGTTTTTT
14,.,TRBJ1-6,.,TRBV7-2,CASSSSSVGSPLHF,TGTGCCAGCAGCTCCTCTTCAGTGGGTTCACCCCTCCACTTT
15,few,TRBJ2-5,.,TRBV7-2,CASRYGTHPQETQYF,TGTGCCAGCAGATACGGGACCCACCCCCAAGAGACCCAGTACTTC
13,many,TRBJ2-1,TRBD1,TRBV19,CASSNQGAYEQFF,TGTGCCAGTAGTAACCAGGGGGCATATGAGCAGTTCTTC
17,.,TRBJ2-1,.,TRBV6-1,CASRSPGSASWQNEQFF,TGTGCCAGCAGGTCCCCGGGGTCGGCTAGCTGGCAAAATGAGCAGTTCTTC
12,many,TRBJ1-6,.,TRBV2,CASSELDSPLHF,TGTGCCAGCAGTGAGCTAGATTCACCCCTCCACTTT